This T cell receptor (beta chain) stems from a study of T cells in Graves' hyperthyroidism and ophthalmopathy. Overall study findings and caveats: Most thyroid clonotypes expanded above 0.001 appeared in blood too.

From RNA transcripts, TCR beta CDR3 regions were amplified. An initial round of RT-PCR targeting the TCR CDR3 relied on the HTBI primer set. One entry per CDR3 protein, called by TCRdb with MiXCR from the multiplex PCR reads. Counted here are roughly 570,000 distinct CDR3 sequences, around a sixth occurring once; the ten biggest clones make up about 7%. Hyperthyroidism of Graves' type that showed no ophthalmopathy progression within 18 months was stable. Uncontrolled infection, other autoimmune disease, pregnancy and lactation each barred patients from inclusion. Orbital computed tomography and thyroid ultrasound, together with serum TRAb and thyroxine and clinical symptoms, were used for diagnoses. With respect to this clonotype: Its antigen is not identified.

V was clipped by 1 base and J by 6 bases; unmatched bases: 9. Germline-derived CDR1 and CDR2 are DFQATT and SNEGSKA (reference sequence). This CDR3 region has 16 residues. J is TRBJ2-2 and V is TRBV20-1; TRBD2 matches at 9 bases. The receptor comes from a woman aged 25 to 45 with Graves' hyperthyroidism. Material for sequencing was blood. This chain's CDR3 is CSARVSIAGEPGELFF. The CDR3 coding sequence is TGCAGTGCTAGAGTTTCAATAGCGGGAGAGCCCGGGGAGCTGTTTTTT.